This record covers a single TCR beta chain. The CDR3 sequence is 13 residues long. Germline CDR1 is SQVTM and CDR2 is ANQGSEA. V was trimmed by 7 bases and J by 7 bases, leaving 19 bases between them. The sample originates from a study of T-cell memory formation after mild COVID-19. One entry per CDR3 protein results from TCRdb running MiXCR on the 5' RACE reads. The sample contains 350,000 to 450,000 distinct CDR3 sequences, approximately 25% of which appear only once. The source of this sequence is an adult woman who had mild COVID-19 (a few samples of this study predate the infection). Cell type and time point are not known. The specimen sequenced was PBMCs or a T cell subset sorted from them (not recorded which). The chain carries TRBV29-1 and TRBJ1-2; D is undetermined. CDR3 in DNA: TGCAGCGGCAGCGTTGGAGTAGGGTTTGGCTACACCTTC. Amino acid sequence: CSGSVGVGFGYTF.